This T cell receptor beta chain was identified in a study of blood T cell repertoires in COVID-19. Study details: COVID-19 samples, acute and convalescent, were from the United States, Italy and Spain.

Trimming cost V 4 bases and J 11 bases; bases outside gene matches: 9. The germline CDR1 and CDR2 sequences are SGHRS and YFSETQ. The CDR3 consists of 13 residues. Generated by immunoSEQ multiplex PCR, the TCRdb table keeps only in-frame clones and is missing some. Among some 180,000 clones listed, about 80% were seen once. Material for sequencing was PBMCs or T cells enriched from blood (not recorded which). This sequence originates from a woman aged 60-70 years with acute COVID-19. The chain joins TRBV5-1 to TRBJ1-1; 9 bases match TRBD1. CDR3 amino acids: CASSGDREGRAFF. For the CDR3, the DNA is TGCGCCAGCAGCGGGGACAGGGAGGGCCGGGCTTTCTTT.